This T cell receptor beta chain stems from a study of blood T cells in healthy people across ages. Study-wide context: Template switching picked up about one barcoded beta molecule for each two T cells. Whole-study findings and limits: CMV status of donors was unknown, possibly confounding expanded clonotype changes.

This clonotype was counted a few times. Its antigen is not known. For every donor, a draw yielded 7.5 to 10 milliliters of peripheral blood. Per individual sample, total RNA of at least 5 micrograms was extracted. Primers used in a second PCR of roughly 6 to 11 cycles were a sample-barcoded 5' primer and a J-beta primer mix. TCRdb re-called the 5' RACE reads through MiXCR, storing one row per CDR3 protein. The sample holds just under 750,000 distinct CDR3 sequences, about 20% seen once. The clonotype originates from a man aged 70 or older in good health. The sequenced sample was blood.

CDR3 in amino acids: CASSYSREEKLFF. In DNA, the CDR3 is TGTGCCAGCAGTTACTCCAGGGAGGAAAAACTGTTTTTT. The chain uses TRBV6-6 and TRBJ1-4, with D perhaps TRBD1 (5 bases). The CDR3 length is 13 residues. V lost 0 bases and J 8 bases, leaving 7 bases between the germline ends. From germline, CDR1 is MNHNY and CDR2 SVGAGI (reference sequence).